The 8 T cell receptor beta chains reported below all come from one sample, sequenced in a study of blood T cell repertoires in COVID-19. Using immunoSEQ multiplex PCR, the repertoire was profiled, and TCRdb retains in-frame clones only, with some absent. The table records about 180,000 clones, 84% of them present only once. Sequencing input: PBMCs or T cells enriched from blood (not recorded which). These receptors were obtained from a man aged 50 to 60 who had recovered from COVID-19.

The J gene is TRBJ2-1, the V gene TRBV29-1; a possible D gene is TRBD1 (6 bases). Germline CDR1 and CDR2: SQVTM and ANQGSEA. The CDR3 has 14 amino acids. The ends were cut back, 6 bases at V and 4 bases at J, with 16 bases in the middle. The CDR3: CSVKEGTQYNEQFF. The CDR3 DNA reads as TGCAGCGTAAAGGAAGGGACACAATACAATGAGCAGTTCTTC.

This chain uses TRBV15 with TRBJ1-2, with TRBD1 matching over 7 bases. Trimming at V came to 0 bases and at J to 4 bases, leaving 5 bases not matched to a gene. Germline V CDR1 and CDR2: LNHNV, YYDKDF (reference sequence). CDR3 length equals 15 residues. The CDR3 DNA follows: TGTGCCACCAGCAGAGAAACGGACAGGCTCTATGGCTACACCTTC. Translated: CATSRETDRLYGYTF.

The gene calls are TRBV6-5 and TRBJ2-2; possible D gene TRBD1, 6 bases. The CDR3 is 15 amino acids. Trimming took 7 bases from V and 5 from J, leaving 17 bases between them. Per germline, CDR1 MNHEY and CDR2 SVGAGI. CDR3 protein: CASNWDKAQTGELFF. DNA of the CDR3: TGTGCCAGCAACTGGGACAAGGCTCAGACCGGGGAGCTGTTTTTT.

This clone has a count of ten or more. The chain joins TRBV11-2 to TRBJ2-1, with TRBD2 matching over 7 bases. The germline gives CDR1 SGHAT, CDR2 FQNNGV. The CDR3 totals 17 residues. The junction had 11 bases not matched to a gene; V was cut back by 0 bases and J by 6 bases. Here the CDR3 DNA reads TGTGCCAGCAGCTTAGACCCAGCGGGGAGGTTCGGCAATGAGCAGTTCTTC. Translated, it gives CASSLDPAGRFGNEQFF.

The V gene is TRBV28, the J gene TRBJ1-2, with TRBD1 identical over 8 bases. This CDR3 region has 16 residues. J was trimmed by 2 bases and V by 10 bases; bases with no gene match: 15. Germline V CDR1 and CDR2: MDHEN, SYDVKM. The CDR3 nucleotides read TGTGCCACCTCAATTTCCCCAGGGGGCGCGAACTATGGCTACACCTTC. Its protein is CATSISPGGANYGYTF.

V and J are TRBV6-6 and TRBJ2-7, with 7 bases lining up with TRBD1. The CDR3 is 13 residues long. V lost 5 bases to trimming and J lost 3 bases; unmatched junction nucleotides: 4. Per the germline V gene, CDR1 is MNHNY and CDR2 is SVGAGI (reference sequence). The DNA for the CDR3 is TGTGCCAGCAGTACCGACAGGGTCTACGAGCAGTACTTC. This sequence encodes CASSTDRVYEQYF.

This clone was detected a few times. The chain recombines TRBV19 with TRBJ2-3; TRBD2 matches at 11 bases. Germline V gives CDR1 LNHDA, CDR2 SQIVND (reference sequence). The J segment lost 0 bases and the V segment lost 6 bases, leaving 8 bases of the junction unmatched. The CDR3 is made up of 17 amino acids. CDR3 nucleotide sequence: TGTGCCAGTAGCTGGCGGCTAGCGGGGGGTAGCACAGATACGCAGTATTTT. This encodes CASSWRLAGGSTDTQYF. The full variable domain, in which reference TRBV19 and TRBJ2-3 provide the parts outside the CDR3, is DGGITQSPKYLFRKEGQNVTLSCEQNLNHDAMYWYRQDPGQGLRLIYYSQIVNDFQKGDIAEGYSVSREKKESFPLTVTSAQKNPTAFYLCASSWRLAGGSTDTQYFGPGTRLTVL.

V gene TRBV3-1 (or the pseudogene TRBV3-2) combines with J gene TRBJ2-5; 7 bases agree with TRBD2. CDR1 LGHDT and CDR2 YNNKEL come from the germline V gene (reference sequence). V trimming: 6 bases; J trimming: 5 bases; junction bases outside the gene matches: 0. The CDR3 is made up of 11 amino acids. This chain's CDR3 is CASRRGETQYF. CDR3 sequence (DNA): TGTGCCAGCAGGCGGGGGGAGACCCAGTACTTC.